This TCR beta chain was obtained from a study of T-cell memory formation after mild COVID-19. Across the study: Largely donor-specific TCR clusters were found.

CDR3 length: 13 amino acids. Trimming removed 4 bases at V and 10 bases at J, with 16 bases between. Germline CDR1 reads SQVTM; CDR2 reads ANQGSEA. Each CDR3 protein is one row after TCRdb ran MiXCR on the 5' RACE reads. The sample holds around 260,000 distinct CDR3 sequences, around 15% seen once. The V call is TRBV29-1, the J call TRBJ2-2; D is perhaps TRBD1 or TRBD2 (7 bases each). The source material was PBMCs or a T cell subset sorted from them (not recorded which). This TCR was sampled from a young man who had mild COVID-19 (a few samples of this study predate the infection). Cell type and time point are not known. Here the CDR3 DNA reads TGCAGCGTTGCAGGGGGGGGTTCCGAGGAGCTGTTTTTT. It translates to CSVAGGGSEELFF.